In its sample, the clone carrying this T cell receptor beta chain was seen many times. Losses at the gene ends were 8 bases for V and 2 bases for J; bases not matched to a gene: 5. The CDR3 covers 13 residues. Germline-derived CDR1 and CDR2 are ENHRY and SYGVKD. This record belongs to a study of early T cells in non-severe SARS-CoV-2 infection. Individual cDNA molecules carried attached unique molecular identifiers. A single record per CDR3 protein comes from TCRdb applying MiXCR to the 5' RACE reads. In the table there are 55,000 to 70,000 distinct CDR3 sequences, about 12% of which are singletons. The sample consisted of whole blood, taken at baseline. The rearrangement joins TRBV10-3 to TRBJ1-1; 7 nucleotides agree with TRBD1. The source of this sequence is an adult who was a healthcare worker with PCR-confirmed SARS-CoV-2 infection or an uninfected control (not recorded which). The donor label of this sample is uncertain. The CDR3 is CAILGQINTEAFF. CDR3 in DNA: TGTGCCATCTTGGGACAGATAAACACTGAAGCTTTCTTT.